The 26 T cell receptor beta chains below come from one sample, sequenced in a study of a mutant IDH1 vaccine in newly diagnosed glioma. Time point indicated: baseline, week 1 (first vaccination visit). Treatment in this sample: pre-vaccination baseline after standard-of-care therapy. Only in-frame clones appear in the TCRdb table, and some are missing; sequencing was by immunoSEQ multiplex PCR. This table holds roughly 35,000 clones, more than 85% found once. The sample here was PBMCs, taken from a glioma patient treated with radiotherapy, temozolomide or both. These receptors came from a woman in her thirties or forties with glioma.

In DNA, the CDR3 is TGCGCCAGCAGTCAGGGGAGCTCTGGGGCCAACGTCCTGACTTTC. Translated, it gives CASSQGSSGANVLTF. This sequence joins TRBV5-1 and TRBJ2-6, with D possibly TRBD1 on 6 matching bases. The ends were cut back, 5 bases at V and 0 bases at J, with 9 bases in the middle. Germline assignment: CDR1 SGHRS and CDR2 YFSETQ. The CDR3 is made up of 15 amino acids.

V and J are TRBV6-1 and TRBJ1-1, with D possibly being TRBD1 (5 bases). The length of the CDR3 is 12 residues. CDR1 and CDR2 from the germline V gene are MNHNS and SASEGT. The germline V and J ends were trimmed by 6 bases and 7 bases, with 12 bases remaining between them. The CDR3 region has the DNA TGTGCCAGCAGCGAGAGCAGGGATGAAGCTTTCTTT. Its translation: CASSESRDEAFF.

The chain links TRBV4-2 to TRBJ1-2; 8 positions agree with TRBD1. Germline values: CDR1 LGHNA, CDR2 YNFKEQ. Germline trimming cut 1 base from V and 3 bases from J; bases unmatched to any gene: 7. CDR3 length equals 16 residues. Here the CDR3 DNA reads TGTGCCAGCAGCCAAGCGCAGGGGGCTGTAGACTATGGCTACACCTTC. Translated, it gives CASSQAQGAVDYGYTF.

This clone was detected a few times. The chain employs TRBV19 and TRBJ2-1; TRBD2 aligns across 12 bases. In germline, CDR1 is LNHDA, CDR2 SQIVND (reference sequence). The CDR3 has 15 amino acids. V dropped 7 bases and J dropped 7; count of bases not matched to a gene: 8. As DNA, the CDR3 is TGTGCCAGTAACCAACTAGCGGGGGGAAGGAATGAGCAGTTCTTC. Its protein is CASNQLAGGRNEQFF.

V is TRBV4-1 and J is TRBJ1-1; D is uncertain. The CDR3 spans 12 residues. Germline lookup yields CDR1 MGHRA and CDR2 YSYEKL. The V end lost 2 bases, the J end lost 5 bases, and 6 bases lay between the germline ends. The CDR3 here is CASSQFETEAFF. CDR3 DNA sequence: TGCGCCAGCAGCCAATTTGAAACTGAAGCTTTCTTT.

This chain connects TRBV18 to TRBJ1-4; D unresolved. This CDR3 is built from 13 residues. From germline, CDR1 is KGHSH and CDR2 LQKENI. Trimming shortened V by 3 bases and J by 10 bases, and 12 bases separated the two germline ends. For the CDR3, the DNA is TGTGCCAGCTCACCTTTAGACGACGGAAAACTGTTTTTT. Its translation: CASSPLDDGKLFF.

The genes are TRBV10-1 and TRBJ2-7, with no clear D. Germline CDR1 and CDR2: WNHNN and SYGVQD (reference sequence). The CDR3 runs to 11 residues. V shed 8 bases and J shed 4 bases, with 9 bases lying between them. The CDR3 sequence: CASRKVYEQYF. The DNA for the CDR3 is TGCGCCAGCCGGAAGGTATACGAGCAGTACTTC.

J is TRBJ1-3 and V is TRBV7-9; D call uncertain. This CDR3 comprises 16 residues. CDR1 is SEHNR and CDR2 is FQNEAQ in the germline V gene (reference sequence). The V end lost 3 bases, the J end lost 0 bases, and 12 bases lay between the germline ends. The CDR3 DNA reads TGTGCCAGCAGCTTCGGACGGCAGAGCTCTGGAAACACCATATATTTT. This codes for CASSFGRQSSGNTIYF.

The CDR3 reads CASGLGDRGDEQYF. The CDR3 region has the DNA TGTGCTAGTGGTTTGGGGGACAGGGGAGACGAGCAGTACTTC. The chain employs TRBV12-5 and TRBJ2-7, with 10 bases lining up with TRBD1. CDR1 is LGHNT, CDR2 FRNRAP, per germline. V shed 1 base, J shed 5 bases, and the junction held 2 bases outside the gene matches. The CDR3 has 14 amino acids.

The V gene is TRBV2, the J gene TRBJ2-7; no clear D. The V gene lost 11 bases and the J gene lost 5 bases, with 7 bases spanning the gap. The CDR3 is 9 residues long. Germline CDR1 and CDR2: SNHLY and FYNNEI. The CDR3 loop reads CAQQNEQYF. The CDR3, as DNA: TGTGCCCAGCAGAACGAGCAGTACTTC.

This clone was counted a few times. This sequence joins TRBV2 and TRBJ1-2; no definite D call. Trimming took 4 bases from V and 4 from J, leaving 10 bases between them. The CDR3 loop spans 13 amino acids. The germline CDR1 and CDR2 sequences are SNHLY and FYNNEI. CDR3 in amino acids: CASSGLGIYGYTF. The CDR3 region has the DNA TGTGCCAGCAGTGGGCTGGGTATCTATGGCTACACCTTC.

This rearrangement joins TRBV18 to TRBJ1-1; 7 positions agree with TRBD1. V shed 6 bases and J 4 bases; nucleotides not matched to a gene: 11. Germline V gene data show CDR1 as KGHSH and CDR2 as LQKENI. The CDR3 is 15 residues long. CDR3 in amino acids: CASSRSDRVGTEAFF. CDR3 nucleotides: TGTGCCAGCTCCCGATCCGACAGGGTGGGCACTGAAGCTTTCTTT.

V usage is TRBV2 and J usage is TRBJ1-1; the D gene is possibly TRBD1 (5 bases). CDR1 and CDR2 (germline): SNHLY, FYNNEI. The CDR3 has 13 amino acids. V lost 6 bases and J 2 bases, leaving 10 bases between the germline ends. The CDR3 loop is CASRMTVNTEAFF. CDR3 nucleotide sequence: TGTGCCAGCAGAATGACAGTTAACACTGAAGCTTTCTTT.

This chain links TRBV2 with TRBJ2-3; D not certain. Trimming left V 2 bases short and J 6 bases short, with 9 bases between. This CDR3 is 13 amino acids long. The germline gives CDR1 SNHLY, CDR2 FYNNEI. CDR3 loop: CASSERVRDTQYF. CDR3 DNA: TGTGCCAGCAGTGAAAGGGTGCGGGATACGCAGTATTTT.

V is TRBV28 and J is TRBJ2-7; no reliable D call. Germline CDR1 reads MDHEN; CDR2 reads SYDVKM. The CDR3 contains 14 residues. V lost 6 bases to trimming and J lost 1 base, with 13 bases between them. The CDR3 loop is CASSRTDASYEQYF. CDR3 coding DNA: TGTGCCAGCAGCAGGACGGATGCTTCCTACGAGCAGTACTTC. The full variable domain, with the rest looked up from reference TRBV28 and TRBJ2-7, is DVKVTQSSRYLVKRTGEKVFLECVQDMDHENMFWYRQDPGLGLRLIYFSYDVKMKEKGDIPEGYSVSREKKERFSLILESASTNQTSMYLCASSRTDASYEQYFGPGTRLTVT.

The chain uses TRBV2 and TRBJ2-5; 7 nucleotides align to TRBD1. Trimming at V came to 5 bases and at J to 3 bases, leaving 9 bases not matched to a gene. This CDR3 spans 15 amino acids. CDR1 is SNHLY, CDR2 FYNNEI, per germline. The DNA of the CDR3 is TGTGCCAGCAGTCCCCTTGGGACAGCAAAAGAGACCCAGTACTTC. Translating it yields CASSPLGTAKETQYF.

The rearrangement links TRBV9 to TRBJ2-2; a weak D match, TRBD1 (5 bases). This CDR3 spans 14 amino acids. Trimming took off 1 base at V and 1 base at J, with 5 bases between the two ends. Germline V lookup: CDR1 SGDLS, CDR2 YYNGEE. The CDR3 loop reads CASSVTGNTGELFF. CDR3 coding DNA: TGTGCCAGCAGCGTAACAGGGAACACCGGGGAGCTGTTTTTT. The full variable domain, in which reference TRBV9 and TRBJ2-2 provide the parts outside the CDR3, is DSGVTQTPKHLITATGQRVTLRCSPRSGDLSVYWYQQSLDQGLQFLIQYYNGEERAKGNILERFSAQQFPDLHSELNLSSLELGDSALYFCASSVTGNTGELFFGEGSRLTVL.

The V gene is TRBV30, the J gene TRBJ1-5; tentatively, D is TRBD1 (6 bases). The CDR3 extends over 14 amino acids. The germline gives CDR1 GTSNPN, CDR2 SVGIG (reference sequence). V lost 2 bases and J lost 1, with 9 bases in between. The CDR3 DNA is TGTGCCTGGAGTCTAGGGGGGAGCAATCAGCCCCAGCATTTT. It encodes CAWSLGGSNQPQHF.

This rearrangement joins TRBV2 to TRBJ2-7; perhaps TRBD2 as D (7 bases). V lost 2 bases and J lost 6, with 20 bases in between. This CDR3 region has 16 residues. The germline CDR1 and CDR2 sequences are SNHLY and FYNNEI. The DNA for the CDR3 is TGTGCCAGCAGTGAAATACGGGGAGGGGGGCGAGGCGAGCAGTACTTC. Its translation: CASSEIRGGGRGEQYF. Variable domain in full (rest from reference TRBV2 and TRBJ2-7): EPEVTQTPSHQVTQMGQEVILRCVPISNHLYFYWYRQILGQKVEFLVSFYNNEISEKSEIFDDQFSVERPDGSNFTLKIRSTKLEDSAMYFCASSEIRGGGRGEQYFGPGTRLTVT.

V gene TRBV7-2 combines with J gene TRBJ2-1; D gene unclear. CDR1 and CDR2 (germline): SGHTA, FQGNSA. The CDR3 spans 12 residues. V gave up 4 bases and J gave up 6 bases, with 7 bases separating them. This CDR3 is CASSYYVNEQFF. In DNA, the CDR3 is TGTGCCAGCAGCTATTATGTCAATGAGCAGTTCTTC.

This CDR3 is CASSIDRGPYNEQFF. CDR3 nucleotides: TGTGCCAGCAGCATCGACAGGGGGCCTTACAATGAGCAGTTCTTC. The chain combines TRBV7-8 with TRBJ2-1; 10 positions agree with TRBD1. Germline CDR1 is SGHVS and CDR2 is FQNEAQ. This CDR3 is 15 amino acids long. The J segment lost 4 bases and the V segment lost 5 bases, leaving 5 bases of the junction unmatched.

The genes are TRBV14 and TRBJ2-1; a weak D match, TRBD2 (5 bases). Germline V gene lookup returns CDR1 SGHDN and CDR2 FVKESK. This CDR3 is 15 amino acids long. V was trimmed by 4 bases and J by 9 bases, leaving 19 bases between them. CDR3: CASSPPPMGSGEQFF. CDR3 sequence (DNA): TGTGCCAGCAGCCCCCCTCCTATGGGGAGCGGTGAGCAGTTCTTC.

The V and J genes are TRBV5-4 and TRBJ1-2, with a possible D match to TRBD1 (6 bases). The CDR3 length is 15 residues. Trimming pared 3 bases from V and 8 bases from J, leaving 20 bases between. The germline gives CDR1 SGHNT, CDR2 YYREEE (reference sequence). In DNA form, the CDR3 reads TGTGCCAGCAGCTCTTTCAACAGGGTAGAACAAGGCTACACCTTC. It codes for CASSSFNRVEQGYTF.

This clone was found once. The rearrangement uses TRBV29-1 and TRBJ2-7, with 8 bases matching TRBD2. The CDR3 length is 15 residues. Germline CDR1 reads SQVTM; CDR2 reads ANQGSEA. The ends lost 0 bases at V and 2 bases at J; junction bases unmatched: 6. The CDR3 is CSVEELRRGAYEQYF. CDR3 nucleotide sequence: TGCAGCGTTGAAGAGTTGCGGCGGGGGGCCTACGAGCAGTACTTC.

The chain carries TRBV27 and TRBJ1-1; D ambiguous. Trimming removed 4 bases from V and 11 bases from J, with 17 bases in between. CDR1 is MNHEY and CDR2 is SMNVEV in the germline V gene (reference sequence). The CDR3 covers 13 residues. This chain's CDR3 is CASSSGNPLRAFF. For the CDR3, the DNA is TGTGCCAGCAGTTCTGGAAACCCTCTAAGGGCTTTCTTT.

The rearrangement joins TRBV4-1 to TRBJ1-6; D call uncertain. CDR1 is MGHRA, CDR2 YSYEKL, per germline. The V gene lost 1 base and the J gene lost 0 bases, with 10 bases spanning the gap. The CDR3 contains 17 residues. In nucleotides, the CDR3 is TGCGCCAGCAGCCAAGGGACCCCTGGCTCCTATAATTCACCCCTCCACTTT. Protein: CASSQGTPGSYNSPLHF.